This record covers a single T cell receptor beta chain. Data came from immunoSEQ multiplex PCR; TCRdb stores just in-frame clones and leaves some out. The sample carries over 50,000 clones, approximately 87% recorded once. The data belong to a study of T cell changes during pregnancy in multiple sclerosis. The CDR3 length is 16 residues. V was shortened by 5 bases and J by 7 bases, with 20 bases between the two germline ends. Germline V gives CDR1 SGHVS, CDR2 FNYEAQ. The source is a human donor whose cells served as feeder cells for cultures in a pregnancy study. J is TRBJ1-4 and V is TRBV7-6, with D maybe TRBD1 (6 bases). The sequencing sample was made of peripheral blood from another person, used as feeder cells. CDR3 region: CASSLSYRGAPEKLFF. The CDR3 coding sequence is TGTGCCAGCAGCCTCAGCTATCGGGGGGCCCCTGAAAAACTGTTTTTT.